This T cell receptor (beta chain) comes out of a study of blood T cell repertoires in COVID-19. As for the study in general: There were acute and convalescent COVID-19 samples, and they came from the United States, Italy and Spain. The analysed material was cDNA or gDNA that came from T cells, B-cell-depleted T cells, or PBMCs.

Germline V CDR1 and CDR2: LNHDA, SQIVND (reference sequence). The CDR3 has 13 amino acids. V lost 1 base, J lost 5 bases, and 6 bases lay in between. In the original processing: Estimation of nucleated cell counts was performed using reference gene primer amplification. Repertoires were generated with immunoSEQ multiplex PCR, while TCRdb's copy carries only in-frame clones and drops some. V and J calls and clone size are copied from that table; D and trimming were computed from the DNA. Of around 310,000 clones listed, over 75% are singletons. The V gene is TRBV19, the J gene TRBJ1-5; D is unresolved. The source of this sequence is a woman aged 45-65 years with active or convalescent COVID-19. Material for sequencing was peripheral blood. This CDR3 is CASSIVGDQPQHF. The CDR3 nucleotides read TGTGCCAGTAGTATAGTTGGAGATCAGCCCCAGCATTTT.